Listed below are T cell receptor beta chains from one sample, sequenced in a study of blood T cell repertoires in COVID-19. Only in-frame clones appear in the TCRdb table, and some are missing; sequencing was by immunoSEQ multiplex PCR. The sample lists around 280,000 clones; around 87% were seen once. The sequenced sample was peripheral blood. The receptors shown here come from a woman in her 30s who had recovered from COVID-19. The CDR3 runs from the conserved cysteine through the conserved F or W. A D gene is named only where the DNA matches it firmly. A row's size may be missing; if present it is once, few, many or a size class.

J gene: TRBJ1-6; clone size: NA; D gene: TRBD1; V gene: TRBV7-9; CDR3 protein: CASSPGTGYSPLHF; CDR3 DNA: TGTGCCAGCAGCCCCGGGACAGGATACTCACCCCTCCACTTT
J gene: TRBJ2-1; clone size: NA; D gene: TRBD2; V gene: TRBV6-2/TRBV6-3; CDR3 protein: CASSWGLAGFYNEQFF; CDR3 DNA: TGTGCCAGCAGTTGGGGACTAGCGGGGTTCTACAATGAGCAGTTCTTC
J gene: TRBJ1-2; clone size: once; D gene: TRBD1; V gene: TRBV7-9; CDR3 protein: CASSPQGTAHGYTF; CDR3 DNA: TGTGCCAGCAGCCCGCAAGGGACAGCTCATGGCTACACCTTC
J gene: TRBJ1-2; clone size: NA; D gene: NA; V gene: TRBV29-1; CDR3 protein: CSVGGSEGYTF; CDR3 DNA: TGCAGCGTTGGCGGGAGTGAAGGCTACACCTTC
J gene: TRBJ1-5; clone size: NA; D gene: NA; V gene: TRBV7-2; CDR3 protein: CASSLAGGSNQPQHF; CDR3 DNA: TGTGCCAGCAGCTTAGCCGGGGGGAGCAATCAGCCCCAGCATTTT
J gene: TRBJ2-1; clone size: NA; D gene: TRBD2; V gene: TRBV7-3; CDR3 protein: CASSLASGNEQFF; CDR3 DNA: TGTGCCAGCAGCTTGGCTAGCGGGAATGAGCAGTTCTTC
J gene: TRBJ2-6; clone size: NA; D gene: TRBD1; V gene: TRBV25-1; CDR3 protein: CASSGWDRPSGANVLTF; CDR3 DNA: TGTGCCAGCAGTGGCTGGGACAGGCCCTCTGGGGCCAACGTCCTGACTTTC
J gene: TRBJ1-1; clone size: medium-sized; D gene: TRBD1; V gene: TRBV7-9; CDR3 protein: CASSLDVGFTGVAEAFF; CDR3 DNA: TGTGCCAGCAGCTTAGATGTTGGATTTACAGGGGTCGCTGAAGCTTTCTTT
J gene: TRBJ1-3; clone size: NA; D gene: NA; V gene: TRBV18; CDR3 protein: CASSGGLPGNTIYF; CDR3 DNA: TGTGCCAGCTCCGGGGGACTTCCTGGAAACACCATATATTTT
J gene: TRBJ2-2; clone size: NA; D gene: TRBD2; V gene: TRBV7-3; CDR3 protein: CASSSSGSVGELFF; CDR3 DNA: TGTGCCAGCAGCTCCAGCGGGAGCGTCGGGGAGCTGTTTTTT
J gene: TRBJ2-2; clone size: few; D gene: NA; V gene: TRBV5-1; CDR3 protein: CASSLAGGARTGELFF; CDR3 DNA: TGCGCCAGCAGCTTGGCCGGAGGGGCTCGCACCGGGGAGCTGTTTTTT
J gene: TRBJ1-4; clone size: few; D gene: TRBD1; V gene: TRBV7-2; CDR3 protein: CASSPDRGNEKLFF; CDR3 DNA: TGTGCCAGCAGCCCGGACAGGGGGAATGAAAAACTGTTTTTT
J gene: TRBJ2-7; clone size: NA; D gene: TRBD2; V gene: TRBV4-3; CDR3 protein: CASSQASGSLYEQYF; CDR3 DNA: TGCGCCAGCAGCCAAGCTAGCGGGAGTCTCTACGAGCAGTACTTC
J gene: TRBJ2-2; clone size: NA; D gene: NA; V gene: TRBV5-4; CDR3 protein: CASSSARAPNTGELFF; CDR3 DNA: TGTGCCAGCAGCTCGGCCAGGGCTCCCAACACCGGGGAGCTGTTTTTT
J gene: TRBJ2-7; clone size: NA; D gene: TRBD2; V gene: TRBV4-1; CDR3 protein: CASSQASGSFHEQYF; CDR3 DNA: TGCGCCAGCAGCCAAGCTAGCGGGAGTTTCCACGAGCAGTACTTC
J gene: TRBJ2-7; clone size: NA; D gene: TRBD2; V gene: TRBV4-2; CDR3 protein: CASSQSVAGGPGEQYF; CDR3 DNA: TGTGCCAGCAGCCAATCCGTAGCGGGAGGCCCGGGCGAGCAGTACTTC
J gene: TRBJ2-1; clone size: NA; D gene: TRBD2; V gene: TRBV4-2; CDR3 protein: CASSQATGGNYNEQFF; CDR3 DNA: TGTGCCAGCAGCCAAGCCACGGGAGGAAACTACAATGAGCAGTTCTTC